A single sample is the source of the 16 T cell receptor beta chains below, sequenced in a study of blood T cells in healthy people across ages. Alongside a J-beta primer mix, a sample-barcoded 5' primer served in a second PCR lasting roughly 7 to 12 cycles. TCRdb passed the 5' RACE reads through MiXCR, listing each CDR3 protein once. The sample yields approximately 670,000 distinct CDR3 sequences, over 40% seen once. Sequencing was performed on blood. The source is a man older than 75 in good health.

The rearrangement links TRBV4-2 to TRBJ2-1; D may be TRBD2 (5 bases). The CDR3 totals 15 residues. Trimming removed 0 bases from V and 4 bases from J, with 10 bases in between. Germline lookup yields CDR1 LGHNA and CDR2 YNFKEQ. The CDR3 region has the DNA TGTGCCAGCAGCCAAGACGGGAACGGGTACAATGAGCAGTTCTTC. This encodes CASSQDGNGYNEQFF.

This clonotype was counted only a few times. V gene TRBV6-2 or TRBV6-3 combines with J gene TRBJ2-6; D assignment may be TRBD1 or TRBD2 (6 bases each). This CDR3 region has 19 residues. The germline V gene encodes CDR1 MNHEY and CDR2 SVGEGT. The ends were cut back, 2 bases at V and 1 base at J, with 18 bases in the middle. CDR3 sequence reads: CASSYNHVGGASGANVLTF. CDR3 nucleotide sequence: TGTGCCAGCAGTTACAACCACGTCGGGGGCGCGTCTGGGGCCAACGTCCTGACTTTC.

This rearrangement joins TRBV7-9 to TRBJ2-3, with 9 bases lining up with TRBD2. From germline, CDR1 is SEHNR and CDR2 FQNEAQ (reference sequence). CDR3 size: 16 residues. J lost 4 bases, V lost 0 bases, and 5 bases had no gene match. This CDR3 reads CASSLAVSGSADTQYF. CDR3 nucleotide sequence: TGTGCCAGCAGCTTAGCGGTTAGCGGGAGTGCAGATACGCAGTATTTT.

J is TRBJ2-5 and V is TRBV6-1; 7 bases match TRBD1. This CDR3 is 17 amino acids long. V lost 4 bases, J lost 6 bases, and 17 bases stayed unmatched. Germline-derived CDR1 and CDR2 are MNHNS and SASEGT. CDR3 protein: CASSGEQGKDVKKTQYF. The CDR3 DNA reads as TGTGCCAGCAGTGGTGAACAGGGGAAAGACGTTAAAAAGACCCAGTACTTC.

This clonotype has a handful of counts. This chain connects TRBV24-1 to TRBJ2-5; D remains ambiguous. CDR1 is KGHDR, CDR2 SFDVKD, per germline. The CDR3 consists of 12 residues. Trimming took off 0 bases at V and 4 bases at J, with 2 bases between the two ends. CDR3 DNA sequence: TGTGCCACCAGTGATTTGGGAGAGACCCAGTACTTC. This translates into CATSDLGETQYF.

The V gene is TRBV29-1, the J gene TRBJ1-6; D gene unclear. The germline V and J ends were trimmed by 5 bases and 8 bases, with 13 bases remaining between them. The CDR3 is 13 residues long. Germline loops: CDR1 SQVTM, CDR2 ANQGSEA. The CDR3 DNA reads as TGCAGCGTTCGGGATCGAGACGATTCACCCCTCCACTTT. This codes for CSVRDRDDSPLHF.

The chain links TRBV10-3 to TRBJ1-2, with no clear D. This CDR3 region has 11 residues. Trimming pared 3 bases from V and 3 bases from J, leaving 2 bases between. Per germline, CDR1 ENHRY and CDR2 SYGVKD. The CDR3 spells CAISDDYGYTF. CDR3 DNA: TGTGCCATCAGTGATGACTATGGCTACACCTTC.

V gene TRBV20-1 combines with J gene TRBJ2-3, with D unclear. V was clipped by 3 bases and J by 3 bases, with 16 bases between them. CDR1 is DFQATT and CDR2 is SNEGSKA in the germline V gene (reference sequence). This CDR3 spans 15 amino acids. The CDR3 DNA reads as TGCAGTGCTAGCCCGGGTGTTCGCGTTACAGATACGCAGTATTTT. This sequence encodes CSASPGVRVTDTQYF.

V gene TRBV20-1 combines with J gene TRBJ2-7; either TRBD1 or TRBD2 may fit D (5 bases each). The germline V and J ends were trimmed by 3 bases and 3 bases, with 12 bases remaining between them. Germline CDR1 is DFQATT and CDR2 is SNEGSKA (reference sequence). CDR3 length equals 13 residues. The CDR3 here is CSASRGSVYEQYF. In DNA, the CDR3 is TGCAGTGCTAGTCGGGGCTCAGTCTACGAGCAGTACTTC.

This clonotype turned up a few times. The V and J genes are TRBV4-1 and TRBJ2-1, with unresolved D. Deletions cut 1 base from V and 1 base from J, with 8 bases between. The CDR3 has 15 amino acids. Germline lookup yields CDR1 MGHRA and CDR2 YSYEKL. For the CDR3, the DNA is TGCGCCAGCAGCCAAGGCTGGGGTTCCTACAATGAGCAGTTCTTC. This codes for CASSQGWGSYNEQFF.

This clonotype was seen a few times. CDR3 amino acids: CASSLAAGAHNEQFF. The CDR3, as DNA: TGTGCCAGCAGCTTAGCAGCGGGAGCCCACAATGAGCAGTTCTTC. The chain recombines TRBV7-2 with TRBJ2-1; TRBD2 matches 8 bases. V was clipped by 0 bases and J by 5 bases; unmatched bases: 3. The CDR3 is 15 amino acids. Germline assignment: CDR1 SGHTA and CDR2 FQGNSA.

V usage is TRBV5-1 and J usage is TRBJ2-1; D could derive from TRBD1 or TRBD2 (5 bases each). The V gene's germline CDR1 is SGHRS and CDR2 YFSETQ. Trimming cost V 4 bases and J 2 bases, with 13 bases left between them. The CDR3 runs 15 residues. CDR3 amino acids: CASSRGGDPYNEQFF. In DNA form, the CDR3 reads TGCGCCAGCAGCCGTGGGGGAGACCCCTACAATGAGCAGTTCTTC. Filled out from reference TRBV5-1 and TRBJ2-1, the complete variable domain reads KAGVTQTPRYLIKTRGQQVTLSCSPISGHRSVSWYQQTPGQGLQFLFEYFSETQRNKGNFPGRFSGRQFSNSRSEMNVSTLELGDSALYLCASSRGGDPYNEQFFGPGTRLTVL.

This clonotype was seen once. The chain joins TRBV5-6 to TRBJ2-1, with unresolved D. Trimming removed 4 bases at V and 9 bases at J, with 17 bases between. The length of the CDR3 is 14 residues. Per germline, CDR1 SGHDT and CDR2 YYEEEE. CDR3 region: CASSLRTALGEQFF. The CDR3 coding sequence is TGTGCCAGCAGCCTTAGGACGGCGCTTGGTGAGCAGTTCTTC.

Worth noting for this clonotype: Germline is not matched at one junction end, which may reflect a read error. The chain uses TRBV7-2 and TRBJ1-2; no clear D. CDR1 and CDR2 from the germline V gene are SGHTA and FQGNSA. This CDR3 has 14 amino acids. The CDR3: CASSLGGANYGHTF. CDR3 in DNA: TGTGCCAGCAGCTTAGGGGGAGCTAACTATGGCCACACCTTC.

The chain links TRBV20-1 to TRBJ1-6; 10 bases map to TRBD1. V was clipped by 6 bases and J by 6 bases; unmatched bases: 11. Germline V gene lookup returns CDR1 DFQATT and CDR2 SNEGSKA (reference sequence). This CDR3 contains 16 residues. CDR3 coding DNA: TGCAGTGCCGAAATCCCGGGACAGGGGTTTAATTCACCCCTCCACTTT. Translation gives CSAEIPGQGFNSPLHF.

CDR3 coding DNA: TGTGCCACCAGCAGAGATAACGGGGACCAGACCCAGTACTTC. This sequence encodes CATSRDNGDQTQYF. The V and J genes are TRBV15 and TRBJ2-5; D tentatively reads TRBD1 or TRBD2 (5 bases each). Germline V gene sequence: CDR1 LNHNV, CDR2 YYDKDF (reference sequence). The CDR3 runs to 14 residues. Deletions cut 0 bases from V and 6 bases from J, with 11 bases between.